This entry lists 32 T cell receptor beta chains sequenced from one sample in a study of spatial heterogeneity in lung cancer (dated by TCRdb to between 2018 and 2021). Broader findings and caveats from the paper: The number of expanded intratumoral alpha and beta TCRs correlated with the tumor nonsynonymous mutation count.

Read against the paper, the sample's time point label means: sample taken at primary tumor resection. The library relied on 5' RACE. The data were produced on a NextSeq 500. TCRdb's own reprocessing of the public reads used fastp at Q25 and MiXCR and kept productive beta chains. Entries are consolidated by CDR3 protein sequence, retaining the most common genes and DNA. The sample table lists thousands of distinct CDR3 sequences, 5.5% to 8.5% of them with a count of one. 11% of the sample lies in the top ten. These receptors' targets are unknown. Specimen: lung tumor tissue, collected at surgery. All receptors derive from a female donor with early-stage non-small cell lung cancer.

This clonotype rates as medium-sized. The rearrangement uses TRBV9 and TRBJ2-5, with 7 bases aligning to TRBD2. The CDR3 contains 14 residues. Losses at the gene ends were 4 bases for V and 1 base for J; bases not matched to a gene: 4. Germline values: CDR1 SGDLS, CDR2 YYNGEE. The CDR3 DNA reads TGTGCCAGCAGCCTGGGGACTATCCAAGAGACCCAGTACTTC. It encodes CASSLGTIQETQYF.

The V and J genes are TRBV20-1 and TRBJ2-7, with a weak D call TRBD2 (6 bases). The CDR3 runs 15 residues. V lost 2 bases and J lost 6, with 20 bases in between. In germline, CDR1 is DFQATT, CDR2 SNEGSKA (reference sequence). CDR3 region: CSARTIGSPSREQYF. CDR3 nucleotides: TGCAGTGCTAGAACAATCGGGAGCCCGAGCCGCGAGCAGTACTTC.

This clonotype has at least ten counts. This sequence joins TRBV19 and TRBJ1-1; a weak D match, TRBD1 (5 bases). The germline V gene encodes CDR1 LNHDA and CDR2 SQIVND (reference sequence). Deletions cut 5 bases from V and 7 bases from J, with 11 bases between. This CDR3 spans 12 amino acids. CDR3 bases: TGTGCCAGTAGTCGGGGGGAGTATGAAGCTTTCTTT. It translates to CASSRGEYEAFF.

In this sample, this clonotype is medium-sized. The chain carries TRBV6-5 and TRBJ2-2, with TRBD2 identical over 10 bases. Germline lookup yields CDR1 MNHEY and CDR2 SVGAGI. V was pared by 6 bases and J by 5 bases, with 6 bases of the junction left unmatched. This CDR3 is 15 amino acids long. This chain's CDR3 is CASSLAGGETGELFF. In DNA form, the CDR3 reads TGTGCCAGCAGCTTAGCGGGGGGTGAGACCGGGGAGCTGTTTTTT.

In its sample, this clonotype is medium-sized (0.01 to 0.1%). V usage is TRBV5-7 and J usage is TRBJ2-7; D is possibly TRBD2 (7 bases). TRBV5-7 belongs to the ORF category, with a function that is uncertain. V was pared by 4 bases and J by 2 bases, with 10 bases between. This CDR3 region has 13 residues. CDR3: CASSPGGPYEQYF. The CDR3, as DNA: TGTGCCAGCAGCCCCGGGGGGCCCTACGAGCAGTACTTC.

This clonotype is categorized as medium-sized. The chain couples TRBV14 to TRBJ2-1, with a weak D call TRBD1 (6 bases). The CDR3 has 17 residues. Germline V gene lookup returns CDR1 SGHDN and CDR2 FVKESK. V was cut by 1 base and J by 3 bases, with 16 bases left in between. The CDR3 reads CASSQARTALGYNEQFF. The CDR3 bases are TGTGCCAGCAGCCAAGCGAGGACAGCCCTCGGCTACAATGAGCAGTTCTTC.

At least ten counts were recorded for this clonotype. V is TRBV10-3 and J is TRBJ2-7; D remains ambiguous. Between the trimmed V and J ends, which lost 6 bases and 3 bases, there was a span of 12 bases. CDR3 length equals 13 residues. Germline CDR1 is ENHRY and CDR2 is SYGVKD. CDR3 sequence: CAISPVLFYEQYF. CDR3 bases: TGTGCCATCAGCCCCGTCCTCTTCTACGAGCAGTACTTC.

In its sample, this clonotype ranks as medium-sized. The chain carries TRBV28 and TRBJ1-3; tentatively, D is TRBD1 (6 bases). This CDR3 has 15 residues. V was cut by 0 bases and J by 2 bases, with 8 bases left in between. The germline V gene encodes CDR1 MDHEN and CDR2 SYDVKM. Here the CDR3 reads CASSLWEGAGNTIYF. CDR3 DNA: TGTGCCAGCAGTTTATGGGAGGGGGCTGGAAACACCATATATTTT.

This clonotype occurred many times. In nucleotides, the CDR3 is TGCGCCAGCAGCTTGACCCCCGGGAACACTGAAGCTTTCTTT. As protein: CASSLTPGNTEAFF. The chain combines TRBV5-1 with TRBJ1-1, with unresolved D. This CDR3 has 14 residues. Trimming left V 1 base short and J 1 base short, with 8 bases between. Germline V gene lookup returns CDR1 SGHRS and CDR2 YFSETQ.

This clonotype is medium-sized. The genes are TRBV10-3 and TRBJ1-5, with D maybe TRBD1 (5 bases). CDR1 is ENHRY, CDR2 SYGVKD, per germline. Trimming removed 3 bases at V and 7 bases at J, with 16 bases between. The CDR3 spans 15 residues. CDR3 protein: CAISDGAGKGQPQHF. CDR3 DNA sequence: TGTGCCATCAGTGATGGGGCAGGAAAAGGACAGCCCCAGCATTTT.

This clonotype has a count of ten or more. The chain carries TRBV29-1 and TRBJ1-3, with 7 bases matching TRBD1. This CDR3 is built from 13 residues. Germline V gene lookup returns CDR1 SQVTM and CDR2 ANQGSEA. After removal of 7 bases from V and 4 bases from J, the junction contained 7 bases not matched to a gene. The CDR3 region is CSARQGSGNTIYF. CDR3 bases: TGCAGCGCCAGACAGGGATCCGGAAACACCATATATTTT.

This clonotype is judged medium-sized (0.01 to 0.1%). J is TRBJ1-1 and V is TRBV10-3; the D is unclear. V lost 6 bases and J 7 bases, leaving 24 bases between the germline ends. Germline CDR1 and CDR2: ENHRY and SYGVKD. This CDR3 is 16 amino acids long. CDR3 sequence reads: CAISALKAEGVGEAFF. The DNA for the CDR3 is TGTGCCATCAGCGCCCTAAAGGCCGAGGGAGTGGGTGAAGCTTTCTTT.

The gene calls are TRBV20-1 and TRBJ2-3; no clear D gene. Germline lookup yields CDR1 DFQATT and CDR2 SNEGSKA (reference sequence). Trimming stripped 2 bases from V and 3 bases from J, with 0 bases between. This CDR3 comprises 10 residues. This CDR3 is CSARTDTQYF. The DNA for the CDR3 is TGCAGTGCTAGAACAGATACGCAGTATTTT.

By share, this clonotype ranks as medium-sized (0.01 to 0.1%). The genes are TRBV4-3 and TRBJ2-1; TRBD2 might be the D (6 bases). The V gene lost 0 bases and the J gene lost 10 bases, with 13 bases spanning the gap. This CDR3 spans 14 amino acids. CDR1 and CDR2 from the germline V gene are LGHNA and YSLEER. CDR3 nucleotide sequence: TGCGCCAGCAGCCAAGATGGGTGGGCGGGGGAGCAGTTCTTC. Translation gives CASSQDGWAGEQFF.

The sample holds many counts of this clonotype. The chain is built from TRBV11-2 and TRBJ2-1; unclear D gene. The CDR3 has 11 amino acids. Germline values: CDR1 SGHAT, CDR2 FQNNGV. The V gene lost 0 bases and the J gene lost 11 bases, with 5 bases spanning the gap. The CDR3 loop reads CASSLEVKQFF. DNA of the CDR3: TGTGCCAGCAGCTTAGAAGTAAAGCAGTTCTTC.

This clonotype is categorized as medium-sized (0.01 to 0.1%). V usage is TRBV19 and J usage is TRBJ2-5, with D tentatively TRBD1 (6 bases). The ends were cut back, 5 bases at V and 1 base at J, with 14 bases in the middle. Germline values: CDR1 LNHDA, CDR2 SQIVND (reference sequence). This CDR3 is built from 15 residues. Here the CDR3 reads CASSRRGLSQETQYF. DNA of the CDR3: TGTGCCAGTAGTCGCAGGGGATTATCCCAAGAGACCCAGTACTTC.

By proportion, this clonotype is medium-sized. This sequence joins TRBV5-1 and TRBJ2-4; 8 bases match TRBD1. The length of the CDR3 is 18 residues. In germline, CDR1 is SGHRS, CDR2 YFSETQ. J lost 1 base, V lost 0 bases, and 9 bases had no gene match. The CDR3 reads CASSLALQGERAKNIQYF. The DNA of the CDR3 is TGCGCCAGCAGCTTGGCCCTACAGGGGGAGAGGGCCAAAAACATTCAGTACTTC.

This clonotype is classed as medium-sized (0.01 to 0.1%). CDR3 protein: CAISEKGLGLSNQPQHF. CDR3 sequence (DNA): TGTGCCATCAGTGAGAAGGGGTTGGGGCTTAGCAATCAGCCCCAGCATTTT. The J gene is TRBJ1-5, the V gene TRBV10-3, with D possibly being TRBD1 (5 bases). The CDR3 extends over 17 amino acids. CDR1 is ENHRY, CDR2 SYGVKD, per germline. Trimming took 2 bases from V and 0 from J, leaving 14 bases between them.

The chain joins TRBV11-2 to TRBJ2-3; possibly TRBD1 for D (6 bases). Trimming removed 1 base at V and 6 bases at J, with 8 bases between. Germline CDR1 reads SGHAT; CDR2 reads FQNNGV. This CDR3 spans 13 amino acids. The chain's CDR3 is CASSLGQGDTQYF. The CDR3 coding sequence is TGTGCCAGCAGCTTAGGCCAGGGGGATACGCAGTATTTT.

By share, this clonotype ranks as medium-sized. The chain couples TRBV6-1 to TRBJ2-1; tentatively, D is TRBD2 (6 bases). Germline assignment: CDR1 MNHNS and CDR2 SASEGT. The CDR3 length is 11 residues. Deletions cut 7 bases from V and 12 bases from J, with 13 bases between. The CDR3 protein is CASTGGGPQFF. The CDR3 DNA sequence: TGTGCCAGCACCGGAGGAGGGCCGCAGTTCTTC.

Judged by abundance, this clonotype is medium-sized (0.01 to 0.1%). The chain has TRBV29-1 and TRBJ1-2, with D possibly TRBD1 on 5 matching bases. V dropped 4 bases and J dropped 3 bases, with 9 bases sitting between them. Germline CDR1 and CDR2: SQVTM and ANQGSEA. The CDR3 runs 12 residues. This CDR3 is CSVGQGYYGYTF. DNA of the CDR3: TGCAGCGTTGGGCAGGGTTACTATGGCTACACCTTC.

The chain joins TRBV28 to TRBJ1-5; 7 bases align to TRBD1. The ends lost 8 bases at V and 0 bases at J; junction bases unmatched: 10. The CDR3 is 16 amino acids. Germline loops: CDR1 MDHEN, CDR2 SYDVKM. In DNA, the CDR3 is TGTGCCAGCGGCTCAGGGGGGGGAAATAGCAATCAGCCCCAGCATTTT. Encoded protein: CASGSGGGNSNQPQHF.

Within the sample, this clonotype is medium-sized. V is TRBV7-9 and J is TRBJ2-1; D tentatively fits TRBD1 or TRBD2 (6 bases each). The CDR3 is 13 residues long. The germline gives CDR1 SEHNR, CDR2 FQNEAQ (reference sequence). V lost 2 bases, J lost 9 bases, and 11 bases lay in between. The CDR3 reads CASSLRGAIEQFF. The CDR3 DNA reads TGTGCCAGCAGCTTAAGGGGGGCGATTGAGCAGTTCTTC.

This clonotype is large within its sample. This chain uses TRBV7-2 with TRBJ2-2; the match to TRBD2 covers 8 bases. Losses at the gene ends were 3 bases for V and 2 bases for J; bases not matched to a gene: 2. Germline V lookup: CDR1 SGHTA, CDR2 FQGNSA. CDR3 size: 15 residues. CDR3 in DNA: TGTGCCAGCAGCTTTGGACTAGCAAACACCGGGGAGCTGTTTTTT. Translation: CASSFGLANTGELFF.

By frequency in the sample, this clonotype is medium-sized. In DNA form, the CDR3 reads TGTGCCAGCAGCCAAACAGAGCGGGGCTACGAGCAGTACTTC. This encodes CASSQTERGYEQYF. The chain carries TRBV3-1 and TRBJ2-7, with TRBD2 matching 7 bases. Losses at the gene ends were 2 bases for V and 3 bases for J; bases not matched to a gene: 4. Germline-derived CDR1 and CDR2 are LGHDT and YNNKEL (reference sequence). The CDR3 sequence is 14 residues long.

This clonotype is termed medium-sized. The V call is TRBV6-2 or TRBV6-3, the J call TRBJ1-4, with TRBD1 matching 7 bases. The J segment lost 8 bases and the V segment lost 2 bases, leaving 8 bases of the junction unmatched. This CDR3 is built from 15 residues. CDR1 and CDR2 (germline): MNHEY, SVGEGT. The CDR3 region is CASSYEDRVYEKLFF. DNA for the CDR3: TGTGCCAGCAGTTACGAAGACAGGGTATACGAAAAACTGTTTTTT.

This clonotype is termed medium-sized. The chain uses TRBV19 and TRBJ2-3; 13 nucleotides match TRBD2. This CDR3 is built from 16 residues. J gave up 11 bases and V 5 bases, and 13 bases lay outside the gene matches. In germline, CDR1 is LNHDA, CDR2 SQIVND (reference sequence). The CDR3 is CASSPRTSGGSGRQYF. In DNA, the CDR3 is TGTGCCAGTAGTCCGAGGACTAGCGGGGGCTCAGGGAGGCAGTATTTT.

Sample share makes this clonotype medium-sized. The chain links TRBV29-1 to TRBJ2-5; 9 positions match TRBD1. Germline V CDR1 and CDR2: SQVTM, ANQGSEA. V was pared by 7 bases and J by 5 bases, with 8 bases of the junction left unmatched. The CDR3 totals 13 residues. The CDR3 spells CSARRQGGETQYF. In DNA form, the CDR3 reads TGCAGCGCCCGGAGACAGGGGGGGGAGACCCAGTACTTC.

This clonotype came up many times. The CDR3 ends on some other residue instead of the conserved phenylalanine or tryptophan, so this is likely a read error. The CDR3 region is CSVGGVGNTEAFL. The CDR3, as DNA: TGCAGCGTTGGGGGGGTTGGGAACACTGAAGCTTTCCTT. V and J are TRBV29-1 and TRBJ1-1; the D gene is possibly TRBD1 (5 bases). This CDR3 comprises 13 residues. CDR1 SQVTM and CDR2 ANQGSEA come from the germline V gene. The V gene lost 4 bases and the J gene lost 1 base, with 10 bases spanning the gap.

This clonotype is deemed medium-sized. V and J are TRBV28 and TRBJ1-1, with 8 nucleotides matching TRBD1. CDR3 length: 15 amino acids. Germline CDR1 reads MDHEN; CDR2 reads SYDVKM. The V segment lost 1 base and the J segment 1 base; nucleotides outside the gene matches: 2. CDR3 sequence: CASSLSGQGNTEAFF. CDR3 in DNA: TGTGCCAGCAGTTTATCAGGACAGGGGAACACTGAAGCTTTCTTT.

This clonotype qualifies as medium-sized. V and J are TRBV7-2 and TRBJ2-2; no reliable D call. The length of the CDR3 is 14 residues. The germline V gene encodes CDR1 SGHTA and CDR2 FQGNSA. Trimming cost V 1 base and J 4 bases, with 7 bases left between them. This chain's CDR3 is CASSLVWGTGELFF. CDR3 nucleotides: TGTGCCAGCAGCTTAGTATGGGGCACCGGGGAGCTGTTTTTT.

The genes are TRBV11-1 and TRBJ2-1; 8 bases align to TRBD2. This CDR3 has 15 residues. Trimming cost V 1 base and J 4 bases; bases outside gene matches: 3. Germline CDR1 and CDR2: SGHAT and FQDESV (reference sequence). The CDR3 loop reads CASSLGTSGYNEQFF. For the CDR3, the DNA is TGTGCCAGCAGCTTAGGAACTAGCGGTTACAATGAGCAGTTCTTC.